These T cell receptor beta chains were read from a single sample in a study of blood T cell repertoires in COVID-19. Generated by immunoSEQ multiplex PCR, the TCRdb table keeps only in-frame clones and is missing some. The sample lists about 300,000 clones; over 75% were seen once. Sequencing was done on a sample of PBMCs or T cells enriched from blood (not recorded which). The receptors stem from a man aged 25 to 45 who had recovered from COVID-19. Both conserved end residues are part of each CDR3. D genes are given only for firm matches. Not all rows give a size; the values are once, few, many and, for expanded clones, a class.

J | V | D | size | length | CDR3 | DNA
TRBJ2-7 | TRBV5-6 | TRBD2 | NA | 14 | CASSPSGSSYEQYF | TGTGCCAGCAGTCCTAGCGGGTCGTCCTACGAGCAGTACTTC
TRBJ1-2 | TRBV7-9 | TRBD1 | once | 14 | CASSYGTGTYGYTF | TGTGCCAGCAGTTATGGGACAGGAACGTATGGCTACACCTTC
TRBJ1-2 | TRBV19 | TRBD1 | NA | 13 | CASSFRGLYGYTF | TGTGCCAGTAGTTTCAGGGGGCTCTATGGCTACACCTTC
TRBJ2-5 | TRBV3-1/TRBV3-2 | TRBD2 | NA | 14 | CASSLLAGEETQYF | TGTGCCAGCAGCCTTTTAGCGGGCGAAGAGACCCAGTACTTC
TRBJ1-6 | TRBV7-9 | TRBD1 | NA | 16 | CASSLVGGAYNSPLHF | TGTGCCAGCAGCTTAGTAGGGGGCGCCTATAATTCACCCCTCCACTTT
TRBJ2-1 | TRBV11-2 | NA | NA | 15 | CASSLAGIPYNEQFF | TGTGCCAGCAGCTTAGCAGGGATCCCTTACAATGAGCAGTTCTTC
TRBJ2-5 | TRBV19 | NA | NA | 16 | CASSIIGGGLAKTQYF | TGTGCCAGTAGTATTATAGGGGGGGGACTGGCTAAGACCCAGTACTTC
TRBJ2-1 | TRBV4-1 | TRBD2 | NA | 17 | CASSQVPAGGIGNEQFF | TGCGCCAGCAGCCAAGTGCCAGCGGGAGGAATCGGGAATGAGCAGTTCTTC
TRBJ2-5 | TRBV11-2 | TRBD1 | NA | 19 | CASSSSGVRTGIVGETQYF | TGTGCCAGCAGCTCCTCAGGGGTACGGACAGGGATCGTGGGGGAGACCCAGTACTTC
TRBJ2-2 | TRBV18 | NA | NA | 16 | CASSPGWKAGTGELFF | TGTGCCAGCTCACCGGGGTGGAAGGCGGGCACCGGGGAGCTGTTTTTT
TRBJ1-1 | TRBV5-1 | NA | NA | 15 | CASSFYIRADTEAFF | TGCGCCAGCAGCTTCTACATCCGAGCGGACACTGAAGCTTTCTTT
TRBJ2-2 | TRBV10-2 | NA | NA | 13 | CASSEFGAGELFF | TGCGCCAGCAGTGAGTTCGGGGCCGGGGAGCTGTTTTTT
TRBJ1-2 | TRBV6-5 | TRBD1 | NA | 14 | CASSPRGQGHGYTF | TGTGCCAGCAGTCCCCGGGGACAGGGACATGGCTACACCTTC
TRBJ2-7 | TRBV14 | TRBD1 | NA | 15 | CASQTSGTAPYEQYF | TGTGCCAGCCAAACGTCCGGGACAGCGCCCTACGAGCAGTACTTC
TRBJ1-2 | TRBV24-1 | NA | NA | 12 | CATSDSGDGYTF | TGTGCCACCAGTGATTCCGGGGATGGCTACACCTTC
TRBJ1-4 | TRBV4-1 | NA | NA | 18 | CASSQGGRVKRANEKLFF | TGCGCCAGCAGCCAAGGAGGTAGGGTGAAGAGGGCTAATGAAAAACTGTTTTTT
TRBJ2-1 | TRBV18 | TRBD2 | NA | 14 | CASSLLAGDNEQFF | TGTGCCAGCTCACTTCTAGCGGGCGACAATGAGCAGTTCTTC
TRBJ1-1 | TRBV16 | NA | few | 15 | CASSQSGTFSIRAFF | TGTGCCAGCAGCCAATCGGGGACTTTCTCTATTCGCGCTTTCTTT
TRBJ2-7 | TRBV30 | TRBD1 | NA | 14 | CAWSEGTGDYEQYF | TGTGCCTGGAGCGAGGGGACAGGGGATTATGAGCAGTACTTC
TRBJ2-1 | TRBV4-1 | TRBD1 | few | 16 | CASSQTGTGLNNEQFF | TGCGCCAGCAGCCAGACCGGGACAGGGCTTAACAATGAGCAGTTCTTC
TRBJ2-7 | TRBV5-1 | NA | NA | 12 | CASSLDNYEQYF | TGCGCCAGCAGCTTGGACAACTACGAGCAGTACTTC
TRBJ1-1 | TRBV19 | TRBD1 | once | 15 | CASSSGTGGNTEAFF | TGTGCCAGTAGTTCAGGGACAGGAGGGAACACTGAAGCTTTCTTT
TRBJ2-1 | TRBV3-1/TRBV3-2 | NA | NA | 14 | CASSQESKGHEQFF | TGTGCCAGCAGCCAAGAGAGTAAGGGGCATGAGCAGTTCTTC
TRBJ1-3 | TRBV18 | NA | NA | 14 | CASSLEGSGNTIYF | TGTGCCAGCTCACTTGAGGGCTCTGGAAACACCATATATTTT
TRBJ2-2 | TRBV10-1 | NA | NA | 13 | CASSARVSGELFF | TGCGCCAGCAGTGCGAGGGTCTCCGGGGAGCTGTTTTTT
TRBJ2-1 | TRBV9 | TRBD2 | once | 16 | CASSAERTSGVNEQFF | TGTGCCAGCAGCGCAGAACGGACTAGCGGGGTTAATGAGCAGTTCTTC
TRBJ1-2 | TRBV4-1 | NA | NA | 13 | CASSPWGGYGYTF | TGCGCCAGCAGCCCCTGGGGGGGGTATGGCTACACCTTC
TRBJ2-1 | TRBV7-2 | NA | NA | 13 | CASSLDLYNEQFF | TGTGCCAGCAGCTTAGATCTCTACAATGAGCAGTTCTTC
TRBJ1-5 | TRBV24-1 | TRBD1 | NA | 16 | CATSDPTGGGNQPQHF | TGTGCCACCAGTGACCCGACAGGGGGAGGTAATCAGCCCCAGCATTTT
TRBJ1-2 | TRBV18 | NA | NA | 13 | CASSPRDSYGYTF | TGTGCCAGCTCACCCCGCGACAGCTATGGCTACACCTTC
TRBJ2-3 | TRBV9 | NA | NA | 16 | CASSSRGGTVTDTQYF | TGTGCCAGCAGCTCTAGAGGAGGGACGGTCACAGATACGCAGTATTTT
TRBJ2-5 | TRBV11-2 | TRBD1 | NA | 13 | CARTGTVQETQYF | TGTGCCAGAACCGGGACAGTCCAAGAGACCCAGTACTTC
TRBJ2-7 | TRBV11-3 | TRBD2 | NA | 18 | CASSAPGLAGGLSYEQYF | TGTGCCAGCAGCGCCCCGGGACTAGCGGGAGGGCTCTCCTACGAGCAGTACTTC
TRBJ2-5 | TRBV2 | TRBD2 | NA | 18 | CASSDSIVGLAGGKTQYF | TGTGCCAGCAGTGATTCAATCGTCGGCCTAGCGGGGGGGAAGACCCAGTACTTC
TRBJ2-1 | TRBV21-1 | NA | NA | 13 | CASSSAGFTEQFF | TGTGCCAGCAGTTCAGCAGGGTTCACTGAGCAGTTCTTC
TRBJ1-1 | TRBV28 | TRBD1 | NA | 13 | CASGDRVDTEAFF | TGTGCCAGCGGGGACAGGGTTGACACTGAAGCTTTCTTT
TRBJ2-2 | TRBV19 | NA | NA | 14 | CASRRGQGTGELFF | TGTGCCAGTAGGCGGGGGCAGGGCACCGGGGAGCTGTTTTTT
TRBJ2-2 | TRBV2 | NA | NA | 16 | CASSEETGKVAGELFF | TGTGCCAGCAGTGAAGAAACAGGGAAGGTGGCCGGGGAGCTGTTTTTT
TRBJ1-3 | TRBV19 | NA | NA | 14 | CASSNDPGMDTIYF | TGTGCCAGTAGTAACGATCCGGGGATGGACACCATATATTTT
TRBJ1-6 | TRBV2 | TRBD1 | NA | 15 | CASSRTGAPNSPLHF | TGTGCCAGCAGTCGGACAGGGGCCCCGAATTCACCCCTCCACTTT
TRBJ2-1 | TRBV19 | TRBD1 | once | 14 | CASRRQGNANEQFF | TGTGCCAGTAGGAGACAGGGTAATGCGAATGAGCAGTTCTTC
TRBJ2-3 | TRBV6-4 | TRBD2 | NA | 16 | CASSDRAGGATDTQYF | TGTGCCAGCAGTGACCGGGCGGGAGGAGCGACAGATACGCAGTATTTT
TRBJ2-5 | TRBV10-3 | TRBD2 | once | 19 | CAISDPTGTSGRITETQYF | TGTGCCATCAGTGACCCAACCGGGACTAGCGGGAGAATAACAGAGACCCAGTACTTC
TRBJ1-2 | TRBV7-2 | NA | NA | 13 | CASRAGGHYGYTF | TGTGCCAGCAGGGCCGGGGGGCACTATGGCTACACCTTC
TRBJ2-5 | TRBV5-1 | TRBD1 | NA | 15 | CASSKMGQGGETQYF | TGCGCCAGCAGCAAAATGGGACAGGGGGGAGAGACCCAGTACTTC
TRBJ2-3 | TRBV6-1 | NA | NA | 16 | CASSAPPAGGTDTQYF | TGTGCCAGCAGTGCCCCCCCAGCGGGTGGCACAGATACGCAGTATTTT
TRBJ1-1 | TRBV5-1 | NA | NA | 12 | CASRVPPGQDFF | TGCGCCAGCAGGGTCCCGCCGGGACAAGACTTTTTT
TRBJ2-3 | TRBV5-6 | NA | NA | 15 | CASSLWGGEADTQYF | TGTGCCAGCAGCTTGTGGGGGGGCGAGGCAGATACGCAGTATTTT
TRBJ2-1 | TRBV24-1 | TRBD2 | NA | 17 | CATSDSRRGGSYNEQFF | TGTGCCACCAGTGATTCTCGGCGGGGGGGCTCCTACAATGAGCAGTTCTTC
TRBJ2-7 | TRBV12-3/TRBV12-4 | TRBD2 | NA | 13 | CASSLELAGHRYF | TGTGCCAGCAGTTTAGAACTAGCGGGACACCGGTACTTC